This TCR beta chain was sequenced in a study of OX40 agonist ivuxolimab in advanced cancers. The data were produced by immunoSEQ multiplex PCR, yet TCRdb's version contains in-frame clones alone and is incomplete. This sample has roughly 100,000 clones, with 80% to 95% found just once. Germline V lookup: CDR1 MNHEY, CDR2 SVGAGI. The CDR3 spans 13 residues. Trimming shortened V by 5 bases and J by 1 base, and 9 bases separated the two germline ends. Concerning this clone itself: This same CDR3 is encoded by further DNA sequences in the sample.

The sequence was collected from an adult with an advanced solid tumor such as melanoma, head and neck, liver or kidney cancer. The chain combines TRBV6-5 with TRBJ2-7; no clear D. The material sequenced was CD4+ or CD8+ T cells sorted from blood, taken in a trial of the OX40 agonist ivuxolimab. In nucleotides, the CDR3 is TGTGCCAGCAGTCCCGGCGGTTCCTACGAGCAGTACTTC. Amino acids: CASSPGGSYEQYF.